Listed below are T cell receptor beta chains from one sample, sequenced in a study of T cells in Graves' hyperthyroidism and ophthalmopathy. From the multiplex PCR reads, TCRdb called clonotypes with MiXCR, one entry per CDR3 protein. The sample includes hundreds of thousands of distinct CDR3 sequences, around 13% of them seen just once. The sample consisted of blood. The receptor set was obtained from a woman aged 18-29 years with Graves' hyperthyroidism. CDR3s include the opening cysteine and the closing phenylalanine or tryptophan. D genes are given only for firm matches. The size field is filled for only some rows; it gives once, few, many or a size class.

CDR3aa: CASSVLMGGEQFF; CDR3nt: TGTGCCAGCAGCGTTCTAATGGGGGGTGAGCAGTTCTTC; v_gene: TRBV7-2; abundance: many; d_gene: -; j_gene: TRBJ2-1
CDR3aa: CASSYEVAGGHWDEQFF; CDR3nt: TGTGCCAGCAGTTACGAAGTAGCGGGAGGACATTGGGATGAGCAGTTCTTC; v_gene: TRBV6-2/TRBV6-3; abundance: many; d_gene: TRBD2; j_gene: TRBJ2-1
CDR3aa: CASSEFSSSNQPQHF; CDR3nt: TGTGCCAGCAGCGAGTTCAGCTCCTCAAATCAGCCCCAGCATTTT; v_gene: TRBV11-2; abundance: many; d_gene: -; j_gene: TRBJ1-5
CDR3aa: CASSLVGMGRDTEAFF; CDR3nt: TGTGCCAGCAGCCTGGTAGGGATGGGGCGAGACACTGAAGCTTTCTTT; v_gene: TRBV12-3/TRBV12-4; abundance: many; d_gene: -; j_gene: TRBJ1-1
CDR3aa: CSASWSIDEKLFF; CDR3nt: TGCAGTGCTTCGTGGAGTATAGATGAAAAACTGTTTTTT; v_gene: TRBV20-1; abundance: few; d_gene: -; j_gene: TRBJ1-4
CDR3aa: CATSPSRDRGQETQYF; CDR3nt: TGTGCCACCAGTCCGTCCCGGGACAGGGGGCAGGAGACCCAGTACTTC; v_gene: TRBV24-1; abundance: few; d_gene: TRBD1; j_gene: TRBJ2-5
CDR3aa: CSADGGTSFPDTDTQYF; CDR3nt: TGCAGTGCTGACGGGGGGACTAGCTTCCCTGACACAGATACGCAGTATTTT; v_gene: TRBV20-1; abundance: many; d_gene: TRBD2; j_gene: TRBJ2-3
CDR3aa: CSARLAGPYNEQFF; CDR3nt: TGCAGTGCTAGACTAGCGGGCCCGTACAATGAGCAGTTCTTC; v_gene: TRBV20-1; abundance: many; d_gene: TRBD2; j_gene: TRBJ2-1
CDR3aa: CASSSPETGQETQYF; CDR3nt: TGTGCCAGCAGTTCCCCTGAGACAGGCCAAGAGACCCAGTACTTC; v_gene: TRBV28; abundance: many; d_gene: -; j_gene: TRBJ2-5
CDR3aa: CASCSGGAGDYGYTF; CDR3nt: TGTGCCAGCTGCAGTGGGGGCGCGGGGGACTATGGCTACACCTTC; v_gene: TRBV2; abundance: many; d_gene: -; j_gene: TRBJ1-2
CDR3aa: CASSLTGGDSPDTQYF; CDR3nt: TGTGCCAGCAGCTTGACAGGGGGCGATAGCCCGGATACGCAGTATTTT; v_gene: TRBV7-9; abundance: many; d_gene: TRBD1; j_gene: TRBJ2-3
CDR3aa: CASTVMGNTEAFF; CDR3nt: TGTGCCAGCACCGTGATGGGAAACACTGAAGCTTTCTTT; v_gene: TRBV28; abundance: few; d_gene: -; j_gene: TRBJ1-1
CDR3aa: CASSSGLAEDQEYEQYF; CDR3nt: TGTGCCAGCAGCTCCGGACTAGCGGAGGATCAAGAGTACGAGCAGTACTTC; v_gene: TRBV7-6; abundance: many; d_gene: TRBD2; j_gene: TRBJ2-7
CDR3aa: CASSYSRGLDTDTQYF; CDR3nt: TGTGCCAGCAGTTATTCAAGAGGTTTGGACACAGATACGCAGTATTTT; v_gene: TRBV6-1; abundance: many; d_gene: -; j_gene: TRBJ2-3
CDR3aa: CASSGYRGRNEQYF; CDR3nt: TGTGCCAGTAGTGGATACAGGGGGCGCAACGAGCAGTACTTC; v_gene: TRBV19; abundance: -; d_gene: TRBD1; j_gene: TRBJ2-7
CDR3aa: CASSIGQGAVGNQPQHF; CDR3nt: TGTGCCAGCAGCATAGGACAGGGGGCCGTCGGCAATCAGCCCCAGCATTTT; v_gene: TRBV7-8; abundance: -; d_gene: TRBD1; j_gene: TRBJ1-5
CDR3aa: CASSLDTNEQFF; CDR3nt: TGTGCCAGCAGTTTAGACACCAATGAGCAGTTCTTC; v_gene: TRBV28; abundance: many; d_gene: -; j_gene: TRBJ2-1
CDR3aa: CASTIDDGANVLTF; CDR3nt: TGTGCCAGCACCATAGATGATGGGGCCAACGTCCTGACTTTC; v_gene: TRBV7-9; abundance: many; d_gene: -; j_gene: TRBJ2-6
CDR3aa: CASSLLAGEGNEQFF; CDR3nt: TGTGCCAGCAGCTTACTAGCGGGAGAGGGCAATGAGCAGTTCTTC; v_gene: TRBV7-9; abundance: many; d_gene: TRBD2; j_gene: TRBJ2-1
CDR3aa: CASSSLGGGNTGELFF; CDR3nt: TGTGCCAGCAGCTCCCTCGGCGGGGGGAACACCGGGGAGCTGTTTTTT; v_gene: TRBV7-2; abundance: many; d_gene: TRBD2; j_gene: TRBJ2-2
CDR3aa: CSAGTDRYGYTF; CDR3nt: TGCAGTGCTGGGACAGACCGCTATGGCTACACCTTC; v_gene: TRBV20-1; abundance: many; d_gene: TRBD1; j_gene: TRBJ1-2
CDR3aa: CASSLGEGGLRYNEQFF; CDR3nt: TGTGCCAGCAGCTTAGGGGAAGGGGGGTTAAGGTACAATGAGCAGTTCTTC; v_gene: TRBV13; abundance: many; d_gene: -; j_gene: TRBJ2-1
CDR3aa: CASSFATGKFYGYTF; CDR3nt: TGTGCCAGCAGTTTTGCGACAGGGAAATTCTATGGCTACACCTTC; v_gene: TRBV28; abundance: many; d_gene: TRBD1; j_gene: TRBJ1-2
CDR3aa: CSVIGQGSYEQYF; CDR3nt: TGCAGCGTGATAGGACAGGGCTCCTACGAGCAGTACTTC; v_gene: TRBV29-1; abundance: many; d_gene: TRBD1; j_gene: TRBJ2-7
CDR3aa: CASSLGGGLGNGELFF; CDR3nt: TGTGCCAGCAGCTTAGGGGGTGGACTGGGGAACGGGGAGCTGTTTTTT; v_gene: TRBV11-3; abundance: few; d_gene: -; j_gene: TRBJ2-2
CDR3aa: CASSPPLAGTIYEQYF; CDR3nt: TGTGCCAGCAGCCCCCCCCTCGCGGGAACCATCTACGAGCAGTACTTC; v_gene: TRBV7-8; abundance: -; d_gene: -; j_gene: TRBJ2-7
CDR3aa: CASSPGQGAGGYTF; CDR3nt: TGCGCCAGCAGTCCCGGACAGGGGGCCGGTGGCTACACCTTC; v_gene: TRBV10-1; abundance: many; d_gene: TRBD1; j_gene: TRBJ1-2
CDR3aa: CASSLSGQGKLFF; CDR3nt: TGTGCCAGCAGCTTATCGGGCCAGGGAAAACTGTTTTTT; v_gene: TRBV7-2; abundance: few; d_gene: -; j_gene: TRBJ1-4
CDR3aa: CASSHDRDPTYEQYF; CDR3nt: TGTGCCAGCAGCCACGACAGAGACCCTACCTACGAGCAGTACTTC; v_gene: TRBV6-1; abundance: many; d_gene: -; j_gene: TRBJ2-7
CDR3aa: CASSESQGPEAFF; CDR3nt: TGTGCCAGCAGCGAATCACAGGGGCCTGAAGCTTTCTTT; v_gene: TRBV28; abundance: many; d_gene: TRBD1; j_gene: TRBJ1-1